These 19 T cell receptor beta chains share one sample of origin, sequenced in a study of blood T cell repertoires in COVID-19. Data came from immunoSEQ multiplex PCR; TCRdb stores just in-frame clones and leaves some out. The table records fewer than 250,000 clones, approximately 88% of them present only once. Sequencing input: PBMCs or T cells enriched from blood (not recorded which). The receptors shown here come from a woman aged 25 to 39 who had recovered from COVID-19.

This clone was observed a single time. The rearrangement joins TRBV30 to TRBJ1-3, with TRBD1 matching 7 bases. This CDR3 region has 14 residues. V shed 3 bases, J shed 2 bases, and the junction held 4 bases outside the gene matches. From germline, CDR1 is GTSNPN and CDR2 SVGIG (reference sequence). CDR3 in amino acids: CAWRTQGTGNTIYF. CDR3 DNA sequence: TGTGCCTGGAGAACACAGGGGACTGGAAACACCATATATTTT. The full variable domain, with the rest looked up from reference TRBV30 and TRBJ1-3, is SQTIHQWPATLVQPVGSPLSLECTVEGTSNPNLYWYRQAAGRGLQLLFYSVGIGQISSEVPQNLSASRPQDRQFILSSKKLLLSDSGFYLCAWRTQGTGNTIYFGEGSWLTVV.

The rearrangement links TRBV21-1 to TRBJ1-4; no DNA check was done on the table's D call, TRBD1. TRBV21-1 is described as a pseudogene. The CDR3 sequence is 17 residues long. As DNA, the CDR3 is TGTGCCAGCAGCATCGGACAGGGTGGTGCAACTAATGAAAAACTGTTTTTT. Its translation: CASSIGQGGATNEKLFF.

The rearrangement links TRBV5-1 to TRBJ2-5; tentative D call: TRBD2 (6 bases). This CDR3 contains 17 residues. V was trimmed by 0 bases and J by 4 bases, leaving 19 bases between them. Germline V gene lookup returns CDR1 SGHRS and CDR2 YFSETQ. CDR3 nucleotide sequence: TGCGCCAGCAGCTTGGTGGGGGAGGCGGGTGCACGAGAGACCCAGTACTTC. Translation gives CASSLVGEAGARETQYF.

This chain joins TRBV28 and TRBJ2-3; D possibly corresponds to TRBD2 (6 bases). CDR1 and CDR2 (germline): MDHEN, SYDVKM. The germline V and J ends were trimmed by 5 bases and 7 bases, with 16 bases remaining between them. This CDR3 is built from 14 residues. The CDR3 DNA reads TGTGCCAGCAGTAGCGCCCCGGAGGGATATACGCAGTATTTT. Translation: CASSSAPEGYTQYF.

V is TRBV11-2 and J is TRBJ2-1, with D perhaps matching TRBD2 (6 bases). Germline V gene data show CDR1 as SGHAT and CDR2 as FQNNGV. The CDR3 is made up of 17 amino acids. Trimming cost V 5 bases and J 4 bases, with 21 bases left between them. As DNA, the CDR3 is TGTGCCAGCAGCCGGGGCGCGTTAGCGGAGCCGTACAATGAGCAGTTCTTC. This sequence encodes CASSRGALAEPYNEQFF.

The rearrangement uses TRBV7-3 and TRBJ2-1; 7 bases map to TRBD1. Unmatched junction bases numbered 3, after V lost 1 base and J lost 3 bases. Germline CDR1 and CDR2: SGHTA and FQGTGA. The CDR3 length is 15 residues. The CDR3 sequence is CASSLRGQSYNEQFF. CDR3 bases: TGTGCCAGCAGCTTAAGGGGACAGAGCTACAATGAGCAGTTCTTC.

CDR3 protein: CASSFSEQYF. CDR3 in DNA: TGTGCCAGCAGCTTCTCCGAGCAGTACTTC. This chain uses TRBV11-2 with TRBJ2-7; D gene unclear. Trimming cost V 3 bases and J 6 bases, with 3 bases left between them. Germline CDR1 and CDR2: SGHAT and FQNNGV. The CDR3 contains 10 residues.

The chain is built from TRBV6-5 and TRBJ2-1; possible D gene TRBD1, 6 bases. The length of the CDR3 is 15 residues. Per the germline V gene, CDR1 is MNHEY and CDR2 is SVGAGI. V was pared by 6 bases and J by 0 bases, with 12 bases between. CDR3 DNA sequence: TGTGCCAGCAGAATAAACAGGGCCTCCTACAATGAGCAGTTCTTC. It yields the protein CASRINRASYNEQFF.

V and J are TRBV28 and TRBJ1-6; 10 bases are a match to TRBD1. The germline CDR1 and CDR2 sequences are MDHEN and SYDVKM. Losses at the gene ends were 6 bases for V and 0 bases for J; bases not matched to a gene: 20. The CDR3 sequence is 22 residues long. The CDR3 here is CASRKPGTGERGANSYNSPLHF. The CDR3 DNA follows: TGTGCCAGCAGGAAGCCCGGGACAGGGGAAAGAGGGGCGAACTCCTATAATTCACCCCTCCACTTT.

This sequence joins TRBV7-8 and TRBJ1-2, with D uncertain. CDR3 size: 13 residues. Trimming took off 2 bases at V and 8 bases at J, with 12 bases between the two ends. The V gene's germline CDR1 is SGHVS and CDR2 FQNEAQ. The CDR3 region is CASSLNGGKGYTF. CDR3 nucleotides: TGTGCCAGCAGCTTAAACGGAGGGAAAGGCTACACCTTC.

The chain has TRBV7-8 and TRBJ1-3, with 7 positions matching TRBD1. Losses at the gene ends were 2 bases for V and 4 bases for J; bases not matched to a gene: 5. The CDR3 is 15 residues long. CDR1 and CDR2 (germline): SGHVS, FQNEAQ. The CDR3 DNA sequence: TGTGCCAGCAGCTTATGGGGACAGAGAGGAAACACCATATATTTT. This sequence encodes CASSLWGQRGNTIYF.

The chain links TRBV15 to TRBJ2-1, with 10 bases that match TRBD2. The V gene's germline CDR1 is LNHNV and CDR2 YYDKDF (reference sequence). The CDR3 is 16 amino acids. Losses at the gene ends were 0 bases for V and 2 bases for J; bases not matched to a gene: 1. The CDR3 loop is CATSRDLAGAYNEQFF. The CDR3 DNA is TGTGCCACCAGCAGAGACCTAGCGGGAGCCTACAATGAGCAGTTCTTC.

This clone occurred once. The chain joins TRBV27 to TRBJ2-2; 10 positions agree with TRBD2. Germline lookup yields CDR1 MNHEY and CDR2 SMNVEV (reference sequence). The CDR3 length is 18 residues. The ends lost 8 bases at V and 5 bases at J; junction bases unmatched: 17. This CDR3 is CASRIGAGGPQWTGELFF. DNA of the CDR3: TGTGCCAGCCGGATCGGAGCGGGAGGGCCTCAATGGACCGGGGAGCTGTTTTTT.

This sequence joins TRBV13 and TRBJ2-7; 7 nucleotides align to TRBD1. CDR3 length: 14 amino acids. Germline V gene lookup returns CDR1 PRHDT and CDR2 FYEKMQ (reference sequence). V was clipped by 5 bases and J by 6 bases; unmatched bases: 10. The CDR3 here is CASSRGTAHGEQYV. CDR3 DNA sequence: TGTGCCAGCAGCAGGGGGACAGCCCACGGCGAGCAGTACGTC.

The genes are TRBV4-1 and TRBJ1-5; D ambiguous. The CDR3 extends over 15 amino acids. The V and J ends lost 0 bases and 4 bases respectively, with 10 bases between them. Germline CDR1 and CDR2: MGHRA and YSYEKL. The CDR3 sequence: CASSQDWYSNQPQHF. The CDR3 nucleotides read TGCGCCAGCAGCCAAGATTGGTACAGTAATCAGCCCCAGCATTTT.

The J gene is TRBJ1-1, the V gene TRBV11-2, with D perhaps TRBD1 (5 bases). The CDR3 consists of 17 residues. V was shortened by 7 bases and J by 5 bases, with 26 bases between the two germline ends. CDR1 and CDR2 (germline): SGHAT, FQNNGV. The CDR3: CASTPLRVGVLRTEAFF. CDR3 DNA sequence: TGTGCCAGCACTCCCCTCCGGGTAGGGGTCCTTAGGACTGAAGCTTTCTTT.

The chain links TRBV5-1 to TRBJ2-5; the D gene is possibly TRBD2 (6 bases). There are 16 residues in the CDR3. Germline V gene lookup returns CDR1 SGHRS and CDR2 YFSETQ. V shed 5 bases and J shed 0 bases, with 17 bases lying between them. CDR3 in amino acids: CASRRRELKYQETQYF. The DNA for the CDR3 is TGCGCCAGCAGGCGGAGGGAACTTAAGTACCAAGAGACCCAGTACTTC.

A note on this clone: Other DNA sequences within the sample encode an identical CDR3. The chain joins TRBV28 to TRBJ2-5; 7 bases agree with TRBD1. Germline V gene sequence: CDR1 MDHEN, CDR2 SYDVKM. With V trimmed by 2 bases and J by 4 bases, 4 bases remained unmatched. CDR3 length equals 14 residues. The CDR3 DNA sequence: TGTGCCAGCAGTTTAGGGAACAGGGGAGAGACCCAGTACTTC. This encodes CASSLGNRGETQYF.

The chain combines TRBV12-3 or TRBV12-4 with TRBJ1-1; TRBD1 is a possible D gene (5 bases). This CDR3 is 13 amino acids long. The V end lost 7 bases, the J end lost 5 bases, and 14 bases lay between the germline ends. CDR3 protein: CASTLGGWTEAFF. CDR3 bases: TGTGCCAGCACCCTGGGGGGTTGGACTGAAGCTTTCTTT.